This entry is about one TCR beta chain. Its antigen is undetermined. Using immunoSEQ multiplex PCR, the repertoire was profiled, and TCRdb retains in-frame clones only, with some absent. The sample has tens of thousands of clones, about 93% seen once. The record originates from a study of T cell responses to AZD1222 COVID-19 vaccine. Study results and caveats: Just a handful of AZD1222 recipients were seropositive at baseline. Sampled repertoires all dated from after the peak T cell response. Close to half of spike-specific TCRs reportedly recognize unmutated variant regions.

The specimen was peripheral blood, collected 28 days after the second AZD1222 dose. This TCR came from an adult who received the AZD1222 COVID-19 vaccine.

This CDR3 reads CASSQVVETQYF. In DNA, the CDR3 is TGTGCCAGCAGCCAAGTTGTGGAGACCCAGTACTTC. The chain links TRBV3-1 (or the pseudogene TRBV3-2) to TRBJ2-5; D is uncertain. The V end was cut by 1 base, the J end by 5 bases, with 5 bases between. CDR3 length: 12 amino acids. Germline V gene data show CDR1 as LGHDT and CDR2 as YNNKEL (reference sequence).